This TCR beta chain is from a study of CXCR3-negative and CXCR3-positive naive CD8 T cells. Study overall: TRB reads totalled about 135 million, about 1.5 +/- 0.3 million per library.

Each TRB cDNA library was prepared by 5' RACE (with UMI labels). TCRdb re-called the 5' RACE reads and shows each CDR3 protein once, DNA omitted. The sample data list around 40,000 distinct CDR3 sequences. Triplicate approximately 300,000-cell sorts were made of each CD8+ T cell subset. Overall study findings and caveats: Post-cryopreservation CXCR3 expression was partly diminished, and the bulk of assays employed fresh PBMCs. For memory CD8+ cells diversity was much lower, but both naive subsets had comparably high diversity.

Details on this clonotype: Its antigen is undetermined.

CDR1 and CDR2 (germline): SGHRS, YFSETQ. The CDR3 runs to 19 residues. The V gene is TRBV5-1, the J gene TRBJ2-1; TCRdb outputs TRBD2, but without DNA this stays unchecked. The sequenced sample was naive CXCR3- CD8+ T cells from blood. Subset meaning: CD45RO-CCR7+CD27+CD95- naive CD8+ T cells lacking CXCR3 (TNR3-). The sequence was obtained from a human donor in good health. Some clones in this sample may be carry-over from other donors' samples. CDR3 region: CASSLAGTSGGPAYNEQFF. Full variable domain (outside the CDR3, taken from reference TRBV5-1 and TRBJ2-1): KAGVTQTPRYLIKTRGQQVTLSCSPISGHRSVSWYQQTPGQGLQFLFEYFSETQRNKGNFPGRFSGRQFSNSRSEMNVSTLELGDSALYLCASSLAGTSGGPAYNEQFFGPGTRLTVL.